Each of the 11 T cell receptor beta chains below was sequenced from the same sample in a study of T cell changes during pregnancy in multiple sclerosis (dated by TCRdb to 2018 to 2020). Libraries were constructed by the immunoSEQ multiplex PCR assay. What TCRdb holds here is the immuneACCESS table cut down to in-frame rearrangements. Part of the clones is not present; checked against another copy, under half of the missing clones reflect an unresolved V gene, and the others are unexplained. The sample includes about 59,000 clones, with 80% to 95% observed a single time. The biggest ten clones account for 2.3% of the sample. This specimen consisted of peripheral blood, obtained in the first trimester of pregnancy. These receptor sequences come from a female donor with multiple sclerosis, enrolled in a pregnancy study.

The chain couples TRBV18 to TRBJ1-3, with 8 bases aligning to TRBD1. V gave up 1 base and J gave up 2 bases; unmatched junction bases: 4. Germline V gene sequence: CDR1 KGHSH, CDR2 LQKENI. The CDR3 is made up of 16 amino acids. CDR3 sequence reads: CASSPRQGQAGNTIYF. CDR3 bases: TGTGCCAGCTCACCACGACAGGGGCAGGCTGGAAACACCATATATTTT.

CDR3: CASSLYLDRGPYNEQFF. CDR3 sequence (DNA): TGTGCCAGCAGTTTATATCTGGACAGGGGACCCTACAATGAGCAGTTCTTC. The chain combines TRBV27 with TRBJ2-1, with 9 bases that match TRBD1. CDR1 is MNHEY and CDR2 is SMNVEV in the germline V gene (reference sequence). The V segment lost 1 base and the J segment 2 bases; nucleotides outside the gene matches: 6. This CDR3 is built from 17 residues.

This clone was seen only once. The V gene is TRBV4-2, the J gene TRBJ2-2, with TRBD2 identical over 13 bases. J was trimmed by 1 base and V by 4 bases; bases with no gene match: 9. Germline CDR1 and CDR2: LGHNA and YNFKEQ. CDR3 length equals 19 residues. The CDR3 protein is CASSPGLAGDPLNTGELFF. The CDR3 nucleotides are TGTGCCAGCAGCCCCGGACTAGCGGGGGACCCCTTGAACACCGGGGAGCTGTTTTTT.

The chain couples TRBV10-2 to TRBJ1-4; D remains ambiguous. There are 19 residues in the CDR3. Germline-derived CDR1 and CDR2 are WSHSY and SAAADI. With 2 bases removed from V and 6 bases from J, the gap between germline ends came to 25 bases. CDR3 amino acids: CASSEGPVEGLVTYEKLFF. CDR3 DNA sequence: TGCGCCAGCAGTGAGGGGCCGGTCGAAGGCTTAGTAACCTATGAAAAACTGTTTTTT.

The rearrangement uses TRBV10-2 and TRBJ2-3; D is undetermined. Germline CDR1 reads WSHSY; CDR2 reads SAAADI. Trimming removed 3 bases at V and 6 bases at J, with 13 bases between. This CDR3 has 14 amino acids. In DNA, the CDR3 is TGCGCCAGCAGTGATGGGCTGGATAGGGATACGCAGTATTTT. This sequence encodes CASSDGLDRDTQYF.

The V and J genes are TRBV7-2 and TRBJ2-7; 10 bases match TRBD1. The J segment lost 5 bases and the V segment lost 5 bases, leaving 12 bases of the junction unmatched. The CDR3 is made up of 16 amino acids. CDR1 is SGHTA, CDR2 FQGNSA, per germline. CDR3 sequence: CASSIIASGTGDEQYF. CDR3 nucleotides: TGTGCCAGCAGCATCATAGCCTCCGGGACAGGGGACGAGCAGTACTTC.

This chain joins TRBV7-3 and TRBJ2-3; 7 nucleotides agree with TRBD1. This CDR3 spans 16 amino acids. The J segment lost 0 bases and the V segment lost 1 base, leaving 4 bases of the junction unmatched. Germline loops: CDR1 SGHTA, CDR2 FQGTGA. This CDR3 reads CASSLMGTASTDTQYF. CDR3 nucleotides: TGTGCCAGCAGCTTAATGGGGACAGCTAGCACAGATACGCAGTATTTT.

The chain links TRBV29-1 to TRBJ1-1; D unresolved. Trimming took 2 bases from V and 6 from J, leaving 13 bases between them. This CDR3 spans 13 amino acids. Germline CDR1 reads SQVTM; CDR2 reads ANQGSEA. The CDR3 coding sequence is TGCAGCGTTGAAAAGGCGATGGGCGCTGAAGCTTTCTTT. This translates into CSVEKAMGAEAFF.

The V call is TRBV5-4, the J call TRBJ2-2; 11 bases line up with TRBD2. CDR3 size: 15 residues. The V gene end was trimmed by 4 bases and the J gene end by 4 bases; junction bases not matched to a gene: 3. CDR1 and CDR2 (germline): SGHNT, YYREEE (reference sequence). CDR3 loop: CASSKTSGGTGELFF. The CDR3 DNA reads as TGTGCCAGCAGCAAAACTAGCGGGGGCACCGGGGAGCTGTTTTTT.

The V call is TRBV5-1, the J call TRBJ2-7, with 9 bases identical to TRBD2. Germline trimming cut 4 bases from V and 5 bases from J; bases unmatched to any gene: 1. Germline-derived CDR1 and CDR2 are SGHRS and YFSETQ. The CDR3 length is 12 residues. This CDR3 is CASSAGGDEQYF. In DNA form, the CDR3 reads TGCGCCAGCAGCGCGGGAGGGGACGAGCAGTACTTC. The full variable domain, rest sourced from reference TRBV5-1 and TRBJ2-7, is KAGVTQTPRYLIKTRGQQVTLSCSPISGHRSVSWYQQTPGQGLQFLFEYFSETQRNKGNFPGRFSGRQFSNSRSEMNVSTLELGDSALYLCASSAGGDEQYFGPGTRLTVT.

The rearrangement joins TRBV28 to TRBJ2-7; 7 bases are shared with TRBD2. The CDR3 spans 13 residues. V gave up 7 bases and J gave up 0 bases; unmatched junction bases: 3. Germline assignment: CDR1 MDHEN and CDR2 SYDVKM. CDR3 DNA sequence: TGTGCCAGCACGGGCGGGAGCTCCTACGAGCAGTACTTC. Translation gives CASTGGSSYEQYF.